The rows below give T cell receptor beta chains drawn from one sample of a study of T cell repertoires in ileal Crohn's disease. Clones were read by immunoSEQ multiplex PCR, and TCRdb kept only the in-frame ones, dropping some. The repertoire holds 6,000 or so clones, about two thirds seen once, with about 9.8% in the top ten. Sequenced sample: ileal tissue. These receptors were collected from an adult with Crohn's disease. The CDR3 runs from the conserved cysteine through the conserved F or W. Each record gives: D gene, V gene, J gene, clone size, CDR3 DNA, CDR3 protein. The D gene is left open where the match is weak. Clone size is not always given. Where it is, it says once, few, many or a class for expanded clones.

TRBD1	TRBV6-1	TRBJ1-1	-	TGTGCCTGCGGACAGGGGGCACATCTGAACACTGAAGCTTTCTTT	CACGQGAHLNTEAFF
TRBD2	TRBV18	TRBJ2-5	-	TGTGCCAGCTCACCCTCGGGACTACCCTCGGAGACCCAGTACTTC	CASSPSGLPSETQYF
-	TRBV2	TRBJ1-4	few	TGTGCCAGCAGTGAAGCGCTAGCAAAACTGTTTTTT	CASSEALAKLFF
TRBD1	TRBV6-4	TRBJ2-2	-	TGTGCCAGCAGAGGACAGGGTAGCGGAACCGGGGAGCTGTTTTTT	CASRGQGSGTGELFF
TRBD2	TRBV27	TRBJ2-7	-	TGTGCCAGCAGTTCGCTAGCGGGAGTATCCTACGAGCAGTACTTC	CASSSLAGVSYEQYF
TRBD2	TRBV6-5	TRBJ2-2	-	TGTGCCAGCGGGAGGGAGTACGGGGAGCTGTTTTTT	CASGREYGELFF
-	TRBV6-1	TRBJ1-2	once	TGTGCCAGCAGTGAGAATGCGGTCGGGGGTCCTTATGGCTACACCTTC	CASSENAVGGPYGYTF
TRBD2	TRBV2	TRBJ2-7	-	TGTGCCAGCAGTTCCGGACTAGAATCGCACGAGCAGTACTTC	CASSSGLESHEQYF
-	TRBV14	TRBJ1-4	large	TGTGCCAGCAGCTCCGGGAAAACTAATGAAAAACTGTTTTTT	CASSSGKTNEKLFF
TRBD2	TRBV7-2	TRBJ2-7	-	TGTGCCAGCAGCTCGGGGCGGGGGGCTCGGACTAGCGACTACGAGCAGTACTTC	CASSSGRGARTSDYEQYF
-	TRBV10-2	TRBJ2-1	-	TGCGCCAGCATGCGGGCGGGAAACCAAAATGAGCAGTTCTTC	CASMRAGNQNEQFF
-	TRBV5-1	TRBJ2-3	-	TGCGCCAGCAGCTTGGGGTCCGGGAACACAGATACGCAGTATTTT	CASSLGSGNTDTQYF
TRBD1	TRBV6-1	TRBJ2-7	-	TGTGCCAGCAGTGAAGCGGGACAGGGGCTGTACGAGCAGTACTTC	CASSEAGQGLYEQYF
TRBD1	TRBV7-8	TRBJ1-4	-	TGTGCCAGCAGCCTCCGGGACAGGGACGAAAAACTGTTTTTT	CASSLRDRDEKLFF
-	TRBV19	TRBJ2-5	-	TGTGCCAGTTCCGACCGGGCAGGGTCAAAAGAGACCCAGTACTTC	CASSDRAGSKETQYF
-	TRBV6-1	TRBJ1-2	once	TGTGCCAGCAGTGCGGCAGGTCGCTACACCTTC	CASSAAGRYTF
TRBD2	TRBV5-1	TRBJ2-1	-	TGCGCCAGCAGCTTGGCTAGCGGGGGATTTGATGAGCAGTTCTTC	CASSLASGGFDEQFF
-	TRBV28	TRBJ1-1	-	TGTGCCAGCAGTTCACCCTCCCCGGTTGAGGCTTTCTTT	CASSSPSPVEAFF
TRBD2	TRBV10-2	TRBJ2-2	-	TGCGCCGCCCAAGGACTAGCGGCCACCGGGGAGCTGTTTTTT	CAAQGLAATGELFF
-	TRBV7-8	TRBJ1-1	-	TGTGCCAGCAGCTTACACTCTTACAGGCGATTAATGAACACTGAAGCTTTCTTT	CASSLHSYRRLMNTEAFF
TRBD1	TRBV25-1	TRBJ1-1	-	TGTGCCAGCAGTGAGCCAGGGGGGCCTAACACTGAAGCTTTCTTT	CASSEPGGPNTEAFF
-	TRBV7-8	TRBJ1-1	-	TGTGCCAGCAGCTTGCAGGGGAAGATGAACACTGAAGCTTTCTTT	CASSLQGKMNTEAFF
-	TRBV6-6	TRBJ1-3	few	TGTGCCAGCAGTTGGCGAAACACCATATATTTT	CASSWRNTIYF
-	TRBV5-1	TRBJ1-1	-	TGCGCCAGCAGCTTTACGACAGCGCAGAACACTGAAGCTTTCTTT	CASSFTTAQNTEAFF
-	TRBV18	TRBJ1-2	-	TGTGCCAGCTCAGCTCAGGATGGCTACACCTTC	CASSAQDGYTF
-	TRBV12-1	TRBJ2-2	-	TGTGCCAGCAGCTCCCGACTAGTGCGAGCCGGGGAGCTGTTTTTT	CASSSRLVRAGELFF
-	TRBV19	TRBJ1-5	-	TGTGCCAGCACTAGGTCTGGTCTCAATCAGCCCCAGCATTTT	CASTRSGLNQPQHF
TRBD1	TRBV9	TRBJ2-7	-	TGTGCCAGCAGCGCCCAGGGGGCCTACGAGCAGTACTTC	CASSAQGAYEQYF
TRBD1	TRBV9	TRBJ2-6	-	TGTGCCAGCACCTTGACAGGGGAGGAGGCTGGGGCCAACGTCCTGACTTTC	CASTLTGEEAGANVLTF
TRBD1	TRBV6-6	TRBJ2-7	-	TGTGCCAGCAGCGACCCGGGACAGGGTTCCTACGAGCAGTACTTC	CASSDPGQGSYEQYF
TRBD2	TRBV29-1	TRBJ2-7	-	TGCAGCGTTGAAGGCCTCCTAGCGGGGCATTCCTACGAGCAGTACTTC	CSVEGLLAGHSYEQYF
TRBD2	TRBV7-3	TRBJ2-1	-	TGTGCCAGCAGCTTGCGGGGGGGCCAGTACAATGAGCAGTTCTTC	CASSLRGGQYNEQFF
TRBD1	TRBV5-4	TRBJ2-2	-	TGTGCCAGCAGCATCTGGGACAGGGATAACACCGGGGAGCTGTTTTTT	CASSIWDRDNTGELFF
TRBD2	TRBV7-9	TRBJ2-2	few	TGTGCCAGCAGCCCGAGCGGGAGCACTAATACCGGGGAGCTGTTTTTT	CASSPSGSTNTGELFF
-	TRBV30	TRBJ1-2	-	TGTGCCTGGAGACAGGGCTATGGCTACACCTTC	CAWRQGYGYTF
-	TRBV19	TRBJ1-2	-	TGTGCCAGTAGTTCCTCGCGGCAGATTACTAACTATGGCTACACCTTC	CASSSSRQITNYGYTF
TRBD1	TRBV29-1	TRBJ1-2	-	TGCAGCGTTCGGGGGACAGGCACCCGCTATGGCTACACCTTC	CSVRGTGTRYGYTF
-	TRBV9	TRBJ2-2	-	TGTGCCAGCAGCGTAGGTCATAGCACCGGGGAGCTGTTTTTT	CASSVGHSTGELFF
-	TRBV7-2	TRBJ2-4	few	TGTGCCAGCAGCTTAGCAGGCAGGGTGGTGGGCAAAAACATTCAGTACTTC	CASSLAGRVVGKNIQYF
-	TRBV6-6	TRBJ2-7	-	TGTGCCAGCAGTTACGGCGACATTTTAGGCGAGCAGTACTTC	CASSYGDILGEQYF
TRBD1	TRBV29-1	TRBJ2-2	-	TGCAGCTTACTGACAGGGGGAGAAAGCGGGGAGCTGTTTTTT	CSLLTGGESGELFF
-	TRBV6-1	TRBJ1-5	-	TGTGCCAGCAGTGAAGGGGGGCGCGATCAGCCCCAGCATTTT	CASSEGGRDQPQHF
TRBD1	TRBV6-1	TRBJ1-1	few	TGTGCCAGCACTCGGACAGGGAGGGTGGGTGAAGCTTTCTTT	CASTRTGRVGEAFF
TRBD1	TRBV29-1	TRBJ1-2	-	TGCAGCGTTGGGGACAGGGGGCCGAATGGCTACACCTTC	CSVGDRGPNGYTF
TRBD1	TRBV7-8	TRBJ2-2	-	TGTGCCAGCAGCATTGACAGGGTCGGAACCGGGGAGCTGTTTTTT	CASSIDRVGTGELFF
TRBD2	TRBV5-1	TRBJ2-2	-	TGCGCCAGCAGCTCAGGACTAGGGCCGGGCGGGGAGCTGTTTTTT	CASSSGLGPGGELFF